The 16 T cell receptor beta chains below come from one sample, sequenced in a study of blood T cell repertoires in COVID-19. Generated by immunoSEQ multiplex PCR, the TCRdb table keeps only in-frame clones and is missing some. The sample includes tens of thousands of clones, around nine tenths of them seen just once. Sample: peripheral blood. These receptors all stem from a woman aged 60-75 years with COVID-19, enrolled during active disease.

The V gene is TRBV7-9, the J gene TRBJ1-1, with 7 bases identical to TRBD1. The CDR3 is 14 amino acids. Looked up from germline, CDR1 is SEHNR and CDR2 is FQNEAQ (reference sequence). Trimming removed 4 bases from V and 4 bases from J; junction bases left unmatched: 6. The CDR3 DNA is TGTGCCAGCAGCTCCGACAGGGCTAGCACTGAAGCTTTCTTT. Amino acid sequence: CASSSDRASTEAFF.

The CDR3: CSAYGSRGRKYEQYF. CDR3 sequence (DNA): TGCAGCGCCTACGGTTCGCGGGGGAGAAAATACGAGCAGTACTTC. The V gene is TRBV29-1, the J gene TRBJ2-7; 7 nucleotides match TRBD2. Germline CDR1 SQVTM, CDR2 ANQGSEA. The CDR3 loop spans 15 amino acids. The junction had 16 bases not matched to a gene; V was cut back by 7 bases and J by 4 bases.

This clone has only one observation. The chain uses TRBV18 and TRBJ2-7, with 10 positions matching TRBD1. V was pared by 1 base and J by 6 bases, with 3 bases of the junction left unmatched. The CDR3 length is 14 residues. Germline CDR1 is KGHSH and CDR2 is LQKENI. The CDR3: CASSPRRTGGEQYF. The DNA for the CDR3 is TGTGCCAGCTCACCACGAAGGACAGGGGGCGAGCAGTACTTC.

The chain employs TRBV2 and TRBJ2-2; 7 nucleotides line up with TRBD1. The CDR3 totals 16 residues. Germline loops: CDR1 SNHLY, CDR2 FYNNEI. V shed 7 bases, J shed 2 bases, and the junction held 10 bases outside the gene matches. As DNA, the CDR3 is TGTGCCAGCACCACGTCAGAGGGGGCAAACACCGGGGAGCTGTTTTTT. Protein: CASTTSEGANTGELFF.

The chain combines TRBV19 with TRBJ2-3; D is possibly TRBD2 (6 bases). The germline V gene has CDR1 LNHDA and CDR2 SQIVND (reference sequence). V lost 9 bases and J 8 bases, leaving 24 bases between the germline ends. The length of the CDR3 is 15 residues. The CDR3, as DNA: TGTGCCAGCGCCCCTAGTATCCTCCGGGGGATTACGCAGTATTTT. Its protein product is CASAPSILRGITQYF.

This clone was seen more than once but under ten times. The chain uses TRBV28 and TRBJ2-1, with D possibly matching TRBD1 (7 bases). The germline CDR1 and CDR2 sequences are MDHEN and SYDVKM. The CDR3 has 15 amino acids. Deletions cut 1 base from V and 6 bases from J, with 13 bases between. The CDR3 reads CASSLSGGNFNEQFF. For the CDR3, the DNA is TGTGCCAGCAGTTTATCAGGGGGGAACTTCAATGAGCAGTTCTTC.

This sequence joins TRBV12-3 or TRBV12-4 and TRBJ2-1; weak D call: TRBD2 (5 bases). The germline V and J ends were trimmed by 6 bases and 9 bases, with 15 bases remaining between them. This CDR3 region has 13 residues. Written as DNA, the CDR3 is TGTGCCAGCAGCTATACGAAGAGCGGTGAGCAGTTCTTC. It codes for CASSYTKSGEQFF.

This sequence joins TRBV7-2 and TRBJ2-2; weak D call: TRBD2 (5 bases). Trimming took off 5 bases at V and 4 bases at J, with 14 bases between the two ends. The CDR3 consists of 15 residues. Germline V CDR1 and CDR2: SGHTA, FQGNSA. In DNA, the CDR3 is TGTGCCAGCAGCCCTCTTCGGGGTCGCACCGGGGAGCTGTTTTTT. Translated: CASSPLRGRTGELFF.

This sequence joins TRBV4-1 and TRBJ2-7, with TRBD1 identical over 7 bases. The germline gives CDR1 MGHRA, CDR2 YSYEKL. V shed 4 bases and J 0 bases; nucleotides not matched to a gene: 3. The CDR3 has 14 amino acids. The CDR3 is CASSPRQGSYEQYF. The CDR3 DNA is TGCGCCAGCAGCCCTCGACAGGGCTCCTACGAGCAGTACTTC.

V is TRBV5-1 and J is TRBJ2-4, with D maybe TRBD1 (6 bases). Germline assignment: CDR1 SGHRS and CDR2 YFSETQ. The CDR3 runs 14 residues. The V gene lost 0 bases and the J gene lost 5 bases, with 9 bases spanning the gap. In nucleotides, the CDR3 is TGCGCCAGCAGCTTGGGAAGGACAGAAAACATTCAGTACTTC. It yields the protein CASSLGRTENIQYF.

The rearrangement links TRBV28 to TRBJ2-6, with D perhaps TRBD1 (5 bases). CDR1 and CDR2 from the germline V gene are MDHEN and SYDVKM. The CDR3 is 18 residues long. V lost 6 bases and J lost 0, with 18 bases in between. CDR3: CASSPLGARSSGANVLTF. The DNA of the CDR3 is TGTGCCAGCAGCCCTCTTGGGGCAAGGAGCTCTGGGGCCAACGTCCTGACTTTC.

The chain uses TRBV5-1 and TRBJ1-6; D remains unclear. There are 16 residues in the CDR3. Germline V lookup: CDR1 SGHRS, CDR2 YFSETQ. V lost 1 base and J 3 bases, leaving 11 bases between the germline ends. CDR3 bases: TGCGCCAGCAGCTTGAGTCCCGCGGACTATAATTCACCCCTCCACTTT. Its translation is CASSLSPADYNSPLHF.

This clone is medium-sized by share. This sequence joins TRBV19 and TRBJ2-5, with D perhaps TRBD2 (6 bases). The CDR3 is 16 residues long. The ends were cut back, 6 bases at V and 1 base at J, with 18 bases in the middle. Germline values: CDR1 LNHDA, CDR2 SQIVND (reference sequence). The CDR3 region is CASRGTGLELQETQYF. The CDR3 region has the DNA TGTGCCAGTAGGGGGACGGGACTGGAACTCCAAGAGACCCAGTACTTC.

The chain combines TRBV11-2 with TRBJ1-5; the match to TRBD1 covers 9 bases. This CDR3 is built from 15 residues. Trimming cost V 3 bases and J 5 bases; bases outside gene matches: 5. The germline CDR1 and CDR2 sequences are SGHAT and FQNNGV. The CDR3 DNA sequence: TGTGCCAGCAGCTTTGGCGGGACAGGGTATCAGCCCCAGCATTTT. This gives the protein CASSFGGTGYQPQHF.

The chain combines TRBV5-8 with TRBJ1-5, with a possible D match to TRBD1 (5 bases). Trimming pared 1 base from V and 1 base from J, leaving 9 bases between. The CDR3 covers 15 residues. Germline V gene data show CDR1 as SGHTS and CDR2 as YDEGEE. CDR3: CASSLSGRSNQPQHF. The CDR3 coding sequence is TGTGCCAGCAGCTTGTCAGGGAGGAGCAATCAGCCCCAGCATTTT.

The DNA of the CDR3 is TGTGCCAGCAGCCAGCAGGCTAACTATGGCTACACCTTC. Amino acids: CASSQQANYGYTF. The chain recombines TRBV3-1 (or the pseudogene TRBV3-2) with TRBJ1-2; no definite D call. Trimming shortened V by 3 bases and J by 0 bases, and 5 bases separated the two germline ends. The germline CDR1 and CDR2 sequences are LGHDT and YNNKEL (reference sequence). The CDR3 spans 13 residues.